The 32 T cell receptor beta chains below come from one sample, sequenced in a study of blood T cells in healthy people across ages. Primed by a sample-barcoded 5' primer and a J-beta primer mix, a second PCR proceeded for roughly 6 to 12 cycles. Each CDR3 protein gets one entry after TCRdb re-called the 5' RACE reads with MiXCR. This table holds a few hundred thousand distinct CDR3 sequences, about 25% found once. Sequenced input: blood. These receptors originate from a woman in her 70s in good health.

The chain combines TRBV28 with TRBJ2-2; TRBD1 matches 9 bases. The CDR3 totals 16 residues. The V gene end was trimmed by 6 bases and the J gene end by 6 bases; junction bases not matched to a gene: 11. Germline CDR1 is MDHEN and CDR2 is SYDVKM. DNA for the CDR3: TGTGCCAGCAGCAGGGGGGGGACAGGGAGCGCCGGGGAGCTGTTTTTT. Amino acid sequence: CASSRGGTGSAGELFF.

J is TRBJ2-5 and V is TRBV3-1, with 10 bases aligning to TRBD2. Germline CDR1 is LGHDT and CDR2 is YNNKEL (reference sequence). The CDR3 contains 14 residues. V lost 2 bases, J lost 14 bases, and 11 bases stayed unmatched. The DNA of the CDR3 is TGTGCCAGCAGCCAATTGCCTAGCGGGGGCTGGACTTACTTC. Translated, it gives CASSQLPSGGWTYF.

This chain joins TRBV7-9 and TRBJ1-1; the match to TRBD1 covers 7 bases. The CDR3 has 15 residues. Germline values: CDR1 SEHNR, CDR2 FQNEAQ (reference sequence). Trimming removed 4 bases from V and 1 base from J; junction bases left unmatched: 6. This chain's CDR3 is CASSSGRTGNTEAFF. Here the CDR3 DNA reads TGTGCCAGCAGCTCGGGACGGACAGGGAACACTGAAGCTTTCTTT.

The genes are TRBV29-1 and TRBJ2-7; D gene unclear. The CDR3 runs to 11 residues. Germline V gene lookup returns CDR1 SQVTM and CDR2 ANQGSEA. Trimming pared 4 bases from V and 3 bases from J, leaving 7 bases between. The CDR3 DNA follows: TGCAGCGTTGTTCTGTACTACGAGCAGTACTTC. Translating it yields CSVVLYYEQYF.

This clonotype was recorded only once. The chain has TRBV2 and TRBJ2-3; 12 bases map to TRBD2. V shed 6 bases, J shed 4 bases, and the junction held 5 bases outside the gene matches. Germline lookup yields CDR1 SNHLY and CDR2 FYNNEI. The CDR3 runs to 15 residues. CDR3 sequence reads: CASRKTSGGSDTQYF. CDR3 DNA sequence: TGTGCCAGCAGGAAGACTAGCGGGGGTTCAGATACGCAGTATTTT.

This clonotype was detected once. The CDR3, as DNA: TGCAGCGTTGAAGGGAGGGAGGATACGCAGTATTTT. Translation gives CSVEGREDTQYF. The chain joins TRBV29-1 to TRBJ2-3; D is perhaps TRBD2 (6 bases). Germline V gene lookup returns CDR1 SQVTM and CDR2 ANQGSEA. The CDR3 contains 12 residues. Trimming removed 1 base at V and 6 bases at J, with 8 bases between.

This clonotype was counted between two and nine times. This chain connects TRBV7-9 to TRBJ2-5; tentatively, D is TRBD1 (5 bases). Per germline, CDR1 SEHNR and CDR2 FQNEAQ (reference sequence). The CDR3 sequence is 15 residues long. The V gene lost 2 bases and the J gene lost 2 bases, with 12 bases spanning the gap. The CDR3 sequence: CASSLRAGRQETQYF. The DNA for the CDR3 is TGTGCCAGCAGCTTACGTGCAGGGCGTCAAGAGACCCAGTACTTC.

The chain couples TRBV4-3 to TRBJ1-2; 12 nucleotides align to TRBD1. CDR3 length: 18 residues. J gave up 4 bases and V 2 bases, and 11 bases lay outside the gene matches. Germline loops: CDR1 LGHNA, CDR2 YSLEER. The CDR3 coding sequence is TGCGCCAGCAGCCAACAGACCGGGACAGGGGGCGCGGGCTATGGCTACACCTTC. This gives the protein CASSQQTGTGGAGYGYTF.

V usage is TRBV7-2 and J usage is TRBJ1-1; 10 bases are a match to TRBD1. Trimming took 5 bases from V and 6 from J; bases not matched to a gene: 6. The germline CDR1 and CDR2 sequences are SGHTA and FQGNSA. The CDR3 sequence is 14 residues long. This CDR3 reads CASSAGQGLSEAFF. DNA of the CDR3: TGTGCCAGCAGCGCGGGACAGGGGTTATCTGAAGCTTTCTTT.

This clonotype was picked up many times. V gene TRBV10-3 combines with J gene TRBJ1-4; D uncertain. This CDR3 has 12 amino acids. V was cut by 5 bases and J by 10 bases, with 11 bases left in between. Per germline, CDR1 ENHRY and CDR2 SYGVKD. CDR3 sequence (DNA): TGTGCCATCAGTCCATCACGTGGAAAACTGTTTTTT. This encodes CAISPSRGKLFF.

This sequence joins TRBV6-6 and TRBJ2-5; 7 nucleotides match TRBD2. V was clipped by 5 bases and J by 3 bases; unmatched bases: 6. Germline V gives CDR1 MNHNY, CDR2 SVGAGI (reference sequence). The CDR3 contains 14 residues. CDR3 protein: CASSTWGGEETQYF. The CDR3 coding sequence is TGTGCCAGCAGTACCTGGGGGGGGGAAGAGACCCAGTACTTC.

This clonotype occurred once. The gene calls are TRBV20-1 and TRBJ1-4; no firm D call. CDR3 size: 13 residues. CDR1 DFQATT and CDR2 SNEGSKA come from the germline V gene (reference sequence). V dropped 0 bases and J dropped 10 bases, with 12 bases sitting between them. CDR3 DNA sequence: TGCAGTGCTAGAGATGGGGTACGGGCAAAACTGTTTTTT. As protein: CSARDGVRAKLFF.

CDR3: CSVESGLAVYQETQYF. The CDR3 nucleotides are TGCAGCGTTGAATCGGGCTTAGCGGTCTACCAAGAGACCCAGTACTTC. The chain carries TRBV29-1 and TRBJ2-5; possibly TRBD2 for D (6 bases). Germline loops: CDR1 SQVTM, CDR2 ANQGSEA. The length of the CDR3 is 16 residues. V lost 2 bases, J lost 0 bases, and 16 bases lay in between.

The chain is built from TRBV20-1 and TRBJ2-1, with D unclear. V was pared by 3 bases and J by 0 bases, with 9 bases between. The germline V gene encodes CDR1 DFQATT and CDR2 SNEGSKA (reference sequence). This CDR3 contains 14 residues. Here the CDR3 DNA reads TGCAGTGCTAGTATGTGGAGCTCCTACAATGAGCAGTTCTTC. It is translated as CSASMWSSYNEQFF.

This clonotype has only a few counts. The chain carries TRBV20-1 and TRBJ2-6; 8 nucleotides align to TRBD1. The germline CDR1 and CDR2 sequences are DFQATT and SNEGSKA (reference sequence). This CDR3 region has 16 residues. J was trimmed by 0 bases and V by 5 bases; bases with no gene match: 6. CDR3: CSAPGTGISGANVLTF. In nucleotides, the CDR3 is TGCAGTGCTCCGGGGACAGGAATCTCTGGGGCCAACGTCCTGACTTTC.

This clonotype appeared a few times. This chain's CDR3 is CSARYTGATTNEKLFF. Here the CDR3 DNA reads TGCAGTGCTAGATATACAGGGGCAACAACTAATGAAAAACTGTTTTTT. V gene TRBV20-1 combines with J gene TRBJ1-4; 7 bases align to TRBD1. The CDR3 contains 16 residues. Per germline, CDR1 DFQATT and CDR2 SNEGSKA (reference sequence). Trimming cost V 2 bases and J 0 bases; bases outside gene matches: 6.

The genes are TRBV5-1 and TRBJ2-5; 11 bases line up with TRBD2. The CDR3 has 15 residues. V lost 3 bases and J lost 5; bases outside the gene matches: 6. Germline CDR1 reads SGHRS; CDR2 reads YFSETQ. The CDR3 reads CASSYLAGGSETQYF. In nucleotides, the CDR3 is TGCGCCAGCAGCTACCTAGCGGGGGGTTCGGAGACCCAGTACTTC.

The V call is TRBV20-1, the J call TRBJ2-3; possible D gene TRBD2, 5 bases. CDR3 length: 13 amino acids. V was cut by 1 base and J by 4 bases, with 9 bases left in between. CDR1 DFQATT and CDR2 SNEGSKA come from the germline V gene (reference sequence). CDR3 bases: TGCAGTGCTAGAGCGGGATCGGCAGATACGCAGTATTTT. It codes for CSARAGSADTQYF.

The chain uses TRBV20-1 and TRBJ2-7; 7 bases are shared with TRBD2. Germline CDR1 and CDR2: DFQATT and SNEGSKA (reference sequence). This CDR3 spans 15 amino acids. V lost 6 bases and J lost 6; bases outside the gene matches: 17. In DNA, the CDR3 is TGCAGTGCCGACAGCCGGAATGGCGGGGGTGGCGAGCAGTACTTC. It specifies CSADSRNGGGGEQYF.

This clonotype was detected only a few times. The chain links TRBV20-1 to TRBJ2-5; 11 nucleotides line up with TRBD2. The last part of the DNA fits TRBJ2-7 better; the J call may be wrong. The CDR3 runs to 14 residues. Germline lookup yields CDR1 DFQATT and CDR2 SNEGSKA (reference sequence). The CDR3 protein is CSARDSGGVYEQYF. DNA of the CDR3: TGCAGTGCTAGAGATAGCGGGGGGGTATACGAGCAGTACTTC.

This clonotype was counted a few times. V is TRBV27 and J is TRBJ1-2; 7 bases are shared with TRBD1. Germline CDR1 and CDR2: MNHEY and SMNVEV (reference sequence). The V gene end was trimmed by 1 base and the J gene end by 6 bases; junction bases not matched to a gene: 8. CDR3 length: 15 residues. The CDR3 bases are TGTGCCAGCAGTTTATTTAGGGGGCTTAGGGATGGCTACACCTTC. Translation: CASSLFRGLRDGYTF.

The chain links TRBV6-5 to TRBJ1-6; possible D gene TRBD1, 5 bases. Germline CDR1 reads MNHEY; CDR2 reads SVGAGI. Trimming left V 2 bases short and J 6 bases short, with 8 bases between. The CDR3 sequence is 14 residues long. The DNA of the CDR3 is TGTGCCAGCAGTTACAGGGGAATTAATTCACCCCTCCACTTT. It is translated as CASSYRGINSPLHF.

In this sample, this clonotype turned up a few times. The chain links TRBV12-3 or TRBV12-4 to TRBJ1-2, with D perhaps matching TRBD1 (5 bases). The CDR3 has 15 residues. Trimming pared 3 bases from V and 2 bases from J, leaving 13 bases between. The CDR3, as DNA: TGTGCCAGCAGTTTGGTGGGGAACAGGAACTATGGCTACACCTTC. As protein: CASSLVGNRNYGYTF.

The chain is built from TRBV2 and TRBJ2-1; the match to TRBD2 covers 11 bases. The CDR3 runs to 19 residues. V lost 5 bases, J lost 0 bases, and 12 bases stayed unmatched. The germline V gene encodes CDR1 SNHLY and CDR2 FYNNEI. The CDR3 DNA reads as TGTGCCAGCAGTCGCCTAGTAGCGGGGGGGCCGTCCTCCTACAATGAGCAGTTCTTC. Its protein product is CASSRLVAGGPSSYNEQFF. The full variable domain, with the rest looked up from reference TRBV2 and TRBJ2-1, is EPEVTQTPSHQVTQMGQEVILRCVPISNHLYFYWYRQILGQKVEFLVSFYNNEISEKSEIFDDQFSVERPDGSNFTLKIRSTKLEDSAMYFCASSRLVAGGPSSYNEQFFGPGTRLTVL.

The chain joins TRBV5-1 to TRBJ1-2; TRBD1 might be the D (6 bases). V was shortened by 7 bases and J by 3 bases, with 16 bases between the two germline ends. The CDR3 is made up of 14 amino acids. CDR1 and CDR2 (germline): SGHRS, YFSETQ. Written as DNA, the CDR3 is TGCGCCAGCGCCCCAACCTCAGGGGACTATGGCTACACCTTC. It yields the protein CASAPTSGDYGYTF.

This clonotype was seen only a few times. The chain has TRBV5-5 and TRBJ2-7; D unresolved. This CDR3 is built from 15 residues. CDR1 is SGHKS and CDR2 is YYEKEE in the germline V gene (reference sequence). V was trimmed by 4 bases and J by 3 bases, leaving 17 bases between them. The CDR3 loop reads CASSPYMDGIYEQYF. In nucleotides, the CDR3 is TGTGCCAGCAGCCCTTATATGGACGGAATCTACGAGCAGTACTTC.

This rearrangement joins TRBV7-9 to TRBJ1-1; D is unclear. Trimming shortened V by 3 bases and J by 1 base, and 9 bases separated the two germline ends. Germline CDR1 reads SEHNR; CDR2 reads FQNEAQ (reference sequence). The CDR3 has 14 residues. CDR3 DNA: TGTGCCAGCAGCTTCGCCCCCGAGAACACTGAAGCTTTCTTT. As protein: CASSFAPENTEAFF.

The sample holds a few counts of this clonotype. This chain connects TRBV12-5 to TRBJ2-5, with 8 nucleotides matching TRBD1. The CDR3 has 15 residues. The V segment lost 6 bases and the J segment 5 bases; nucleotides outside the gene matches: 11. CDR1 LGHNT and CDR2 FRNRAP come from the germline V gene. DNA for the CDR3: TGTGCTAGTGGCGCGGGACAGGCAATGATGGAGACCCAGTACTTC. Amino acids: CASGAGQAMMETQYF. Full variable domain (rest looked up from reference TRBV12-5 and TRBJ2-5): DARVTQTPRHKVTEMGQEVTMRCQPILGHNTVFWYRQTMMQGLELLAYFRNRAPLDDSGMPKDRFSAEMPDATLATLKIQPSEPRDSAVYFCASGAGQAMMETQYFGPGTRLLVL.

As regards this clonotype: The junction departs from the called germline gene at one end, perhaps through a read error. This chain connects TRBV7-3 to TRBJ2-2; tentative D call: TRBD2 (5 bases). CDR3 length equals 17 residues. CDR1 is SGHTA, CDR2 FQGTGA, per germline. The CDR3 region has the DNA TGTGCCAGCAGCTTGGACCCAGCGGAGTATAACACCGGGGAGCTGCTTTTT. Its protein product is CASSLDPAEYNTGELLF.

This clonotype was recorded a few times. The chain employs TRBV21-1 and TRBJ2-7; TRBD2, the table's D call, was not compared with the DNA. TRBV21-1 is classified as a pseudogene. The CDR3 is made up of 15 amino acids. CDR3 amino acids: CASSSSPGVTYEQYF. The CDR3 coding sequence is TGTGCCAGCAGCAGCAGTCCAGGGGTCACCTACGAGCAGTACTTC.

This clonotype appeared a few times. The rearrangement uses TRBV7-9 and TRBJ1-1, with 7 bases lining up with TRBD1. This CDR3 region has 13 residues. In germline, CDR1 is SEHNR, CDR2 FQNEAQ (reference sequence). V lost 5 bases to trimming and J lost 5 bases; unmatched junction nucleotides: 5. The CDR3 spells CASSDAGGTEAFF. DNA for the CDR3: TGTGCCAGCAGCGATGCAGGGGGTACTGAAGCTTTCTTT. Using reference TRBV7-9 and TRBJ1-1 for the parts outside the CDR3, the full variable domain is DTGVSQNPRHKITKRGQNVTFRCDPISEHNRLYWYRQTLGQGPEFLTYFQNEAQLEKSRLLSDRFSAERPKGSFSTLEIQRTEQGDSAMYLCASSDAGGTEAFFGQGTRLTVV.

The rearrangement links TRBV6-5 to TRBJ1-1, with D possibly matching TRBD1 (6 bases). The CDR3 length is 13 residues. The germline gives CDR1 MNHEY, CDR2 SVGAGI. Trimming cost V 6 bases and J 5 bases, with 13 bases left between them. CDR3: CASSEQGTTEAFF. The CDR3, as DNA: TGTGCCAGCAGCGAACAAGGGACAACTGAAGCTTTCTTT.